This T cell receptor (beta chain) was sequenced for a study of cytomegalovirus exposure and HLA in healthy donors. Study conclusions and caveats: Most TCR sequences proved rare, with some public TCRs found in many donors. Highest at DRB1 and lowest at HLA-C, TCR association rates differed among HLA loci in a later analysis. About 87% or about 30% of the time was how often most TCR beta V segments were productive, according to an earlier analysis.

Nominally healthy donors were sampled, though unrecorded immune exposures were likely. As concerns this clone: Its antigen is as yet unknown.

The CDR3 extends over 15 amino acids. Trimming pared 2 bases from V and 1 base from J, leaving 9 bases between. Germline loops: CDR1 MNHNS, CDR2 SASEGT. The PCR employed 60 Vbeta primers together with 13 Jbeta primers. The assay was immunoSEQ multiplex PCR, and TCRdb's table has in-frame clones only and misses some. This sample has over 150,000 clones, with around 79% found just once. Sequenced input: PBMCs. The sequence derives from a young woman in good health and CMV-seronegative. The genes are TRBV6-1 and TRBJ1-5; no reliable D call. The CDR3 region has the DNA TGTGCCAGCAGTGAACTAAGTCCAAGCAATCAGCCCCAGCATTTT. Translation gives CASSELSPSNQPQHF.